These 17 T cell receptor beta chains originate from one sample sequenced in a study of blood T cell repertoires in COVID-19. Clones were sequenced by immunoSEQ multiplex PCR, and TCRdb holds only the in-frame ones, with some missing. The sample contains around 80,000 clones, less than 85% of which appear only once. Sequencing used peripheral blood. These receptors came from a woman in her 70s with acute or convalescent COVID-19.

The CDR3 here is CASSSFHNTEQFF. DNA of the CDR3: TGTGCCAGCAGCTCCTTCCACAATACTGAGCAGTTCTTC. The V call is TRBV7-6, the J call TRBJ2-1; D is undetermined. Germline V gene lookup returns CDR1 SGHVS and CDR2 FNYEAQ. The germline V and J ends were trimmed by 4 bases and 9 bases, with 13 bases remaining between them. The CDR3 contains 13 residues.

A few counts support this clone. The gene calls are TRBV5-1 and TRBJ1-1; 11 nucleotides align to TRBD1. The CDR3 covers 16 residues. With V trimmed by 4 bases and J by 5 bases, 10 bases remained unmatched. Germline CDR1 and CDR2: SGHRS and YFSETQ. This CDR3 reads CASSPGTGGAGTEAFF. The CDR3 DNA sequence: TGCGCCAGCAGCCCAGGGACAGGGGGAGCTGGAACTGAAGCTTTCTTT. Full variable domain (outside the CDR3, taken from reference TRBV5-1 and TRBJ1-1): KAGVTQTPRYLIKTRGQQVTLSCSPISGHRSVSWYQQTPGQGLQFLFEYFSETQRNKGNFPGRFSGRQFSNSRSEMNVSTLELGDSALYLCASSPGTGGAGTEAFFGQGTRLTVV.

DNA of the CDR3: TGCGCCAGCAGCTTGGCCGACAGGGACCTCTATGGCTACACCTTC. Protein sequence: CASSLADRDLYGYTF. The chain recombines TRBV5-1 with TRBJ1-2, with 7 bases that match TRBD1. The CDR3 contains 15 residues. After removal of 0 bases from V and 4 bases from J, the junction contained 6 bases not matched to a gene. Germline CDR1 and CDR2: SGHRS and YFSETQ.

The V gene is TRBV11-2, the J gene TRBJ2-1, with 8 bases lining up with TRBD2. V lost 3 bases to trimming and J lost 0 bases; unmatched junction nucleotides: 4. The CDR3 sequence is 16 residues long. Germline assignment: CDR1 SGHAT and CDR2 FQNNGV. The CDR3 loop is CASSFTGGTSYNEQFF. CDR3 sequence (DNA): TGTGCCAGCAGCTTTACGGGGGGGACCTCCTACAATGAGCAGTTCTTC.

This chain uses TRBV3-1 (or the pseudogene TRBV3-2) with TRBJ1-1; a weak D match, TRBD1 (5 bases). Germline V gene data show CDR1 as LGHDT and CDR2 as YNNKEL (reference sequence). V lost 4 bases and J 5 bases, leaving 14 bases between the germline ends. The CDR3 totals 14 residues. The CDR3 is CASSPRGGNTEAFF. DNA of the CDR3: TGTGCCAGCAGCCCTCGCGGGGGGAATACTGAAGCTTTCTTT.

This clone was counted a few times. The chain is built from TRBV12-3 or TRBV12-4 and TRBJ2-7; possibly TRBD2 for D (5 bases). With 6 bases removed from V and 5 bases from J, the gap between germline ends came to 11 bases. CDR3 length equals 12 residues. CDR3 loop: CASSPSGDEQYF. The DNA of the CDR3 is TGTGCCAGCAGCCCCTCCGGGGACGAGCAGTACTTC.

The chain links TRBV11-3 to TRBJ1-1; TRBD1 agrees at 9 bases. The CDR3 is 17 amino acids. Germline CDR1 reads SGHNT; CDR2 reads YENEEA. After removal of 5 bases from V and 5 bases from J, the junction contained 15 bases not matched to a gene. The CDR3 DNA reads as TGTGCCAGCAGCCCCGGACAGGGGAGGGGTCAAGGGACTGAAGCTTTCTTT. This codes for CASSPGQGRGQGTEAFF.

This chain joins TRBV3-1 (or the pseudogene TRBV3-2) and TRBJ1-2; no clear D. Germline CDR1 reads LGHDT; CDR2 reads YNNKEL (reference sequence). The germline V and J ends were trimmed by 4 bases and 5 bases, with 20 bases remaining between them. The CDR3 has 16 residues. The DNA for the CDR3 is TGTGCCAGCAGCCCGAGGGCTCCTGATGAGGTGTATGGCTACACCTTC. It codes for CASSPRAPDEVYGYTF.

The chain has TRBV5-6 and TRBJ1-6, with D perhaps matching TRBD1 (6 bases). Trimming took off 3 bases at V and 9 bases at J, with 16 bases between the two ends. Germline CDR1 reads SGHDT; CDR2 reads YYEEEE. The CDR3 is 15 residues long. CDR3 amino acids: CASSYRVSRGSPLHF. CDR3 sequence (DNA): TGTGCCAGCAGCTACAGGGTTAGTCGGGGTTCACCCCTCCACTTT.

This clone was detected only once. This chain connects TRBV5-1 to TRBJ1-1; 11 bases are shared with TRBD1. CDR1 is SGHRS and CDR2 is YFSETQ in the germline V gene. Trimming removed 3 bases from V and 7 bases from J; junction bases left unmatched: 2. The CDR3 contains 13 residues. CDR3 nucleotides: TGCGCCAGCAGCTGGGACAGGGGGGTTGAAGCTTTCTTT. This encodes CASSWDRGVEAFF.

The chain carries TRBV2 and TRBJ1-2; a possible D gene is TRBD1 (6 bases). The CDR3 length is 15 residues. Germline V lookup: CDR1 SNHLY, CDR2 FYNNEI. The V end lost 0 bases, the J end lost 6 bases, and 14 bases lay between the germline ends. The CDR3 bases are TGTGCCAGCAGTGAAGCGCGAGTGGCAGGGGATGGCTACACCTTC. It is translated as CASSEARVAGDGYTF.

The chain has TRBV29-1 and TRBJ1-1, with D possibly being TRBD1 (6 bases). This CDR3 contains 13 residues. From germline, CDR1 is SQVTM and CDR2 ANQGSEA. Trimming left V 6 bases short and J 3 bases short, with 14 bases between. The CDR3 DNA reads as TGCAGCGTAGCGGGGGACAAAGACACTGAAGCTTTCTTT. It translates to CSVAGDKDTEAFF.

The genes are TRBV6-5 and TRBJ1-1; no firm D call. Germline assignment: CDR1 MNHEY and CDR2 SVGAGI. Trimming took off 0 bases at V and 3 bases at J, with 5 bases between the two ends. The CDR3 covers 13 residues. In DNA form, the CDR3 reads TGTGCCAGCAGTTACTCGCGGTACACTGAAGCTTTCTTT. Protein: CASSYSRYTEAFF.

The V gene is TRBV9, the J gene TRBJ2-3; no clear D gene. This CDR3 is 12 amino acids long. V lost 7 bases to trimming and J lost 1 base, with 7 bases between them. Per germline, CDR1 SGDLS and CDR2 YYNGEE. CDR3 residues: CASAVCTDTQYF. The CDR3, as DNA: TGTGCCAGCGCGGTCTGCACAGATACGCAGTATTTT.

This sequence joins TRBV9 and TRBJ1-2; D uncertain. Between the trimmed V and J ends, which lost 0 bases and 1 base, there was a span of 7 bases. This CDR3 region has 14 residues. CDR1 is SGDLS, CDR2 YYNGEE, per germline. CDR3 nucleotides: TGTGCCAGCAGCGTAGGTAACAATAACTATGGCTACACCTTC. Its protein is CASSVGNNNYGYTF.

V usage is TRBV7-9 and J usage is TRBJ1-3, with TRBD1 matching over 10 bases. CDR1 is SEHNR, CDR2 FQNEAQ, per germline (reference sequence). The junction had 11 bases not matched to a gene; V was cut back by 5 bases and J by 1 base. The CDR3 length is 18 residues. CDR3 loop: CASSVRQGAGESGNTIYF. The DNA for the CDR3 is TGTGCCAGCAGCGTCCGACAGGGGGCCGGGGAGTCTGGAAACACCATATATTTT.

The chain combines TRBV18 with TRBJ1-1; 7 nucleotides align to TRBD1. V lost 4 bases, J lost 0 bases, and 5 bases stayed unmatched. The CDR3 runs 15 residues. Germline CDR1 and CDR2: KGHSH and LQKENI. CDR3 nucleotide sequence: TGTGCCAGCTCACGAAGGGACAGCATGAACACTGAAGCTTTCTTT. Protein: CASSRRDSMNTEAFF.